This is a list of T cell receptor beta chains from one sample in a study of T cells in Graves' hyperthyroidism and ophthalmopathy. A single record per CDR3 protein comes from TCRdb applying MiXCR to the multiplex PCR reads. The sample records hundreds of thousands of distinct CDR3 sequences, around 13% being singletons. The material sequenced was blood. The source of these receptors is a woman aged 25 to 39 with Graves' hyperthyroidism that later progressed to Graves' ophthalmopathy. The CDR3 runs from the conserved cysteine through the conserved F or W.

J: TRBJ1-5
V: TRBV12-3/TRBV12-4
CDR3: CASSLSGTVNQPQHF

J: TRBJ2-1
V: TRBV4-2
CDR3: CASSQVRGGGFYNEQFF

J: TRBJ2-3
V: TRBV24-1
CDR3: CATSDPGQGTTDTQYF

J: TRBJ2-7
V: TRBV18
CDR3: CASSPRQEYEQYF

J: TRBJ2-7
V: TRBV29-1
CDR3: CSGGTAYEQYF

J: TRBJ2-1
V: TRBV24-1
CDR3: CATSDATGSYNEQFF

J: TRBJ1-1
V: TRBV5-1
CDR3: CASSWGRSETEAFF

J: TRBJ2-7
V: TRBV20-1
CDR3: CSAIGTSGSQTYEQYF

J: TRBJ2-3
V: TRBV7-2
CDR3: CASSFSGVGTDTQYF

J: TRBJ1-2
V: TRBV6-2/TRBV6-3
CDR3: CASSFRQGQGTYGYTF

J: TRBJ2-1
V: TRBV11-2
CDR3: CASSLYSGVEQFF

J: TRBJ1-1
V: TRBV20-1
CDR3: CSARTGGNTEAFF

J: TRBJ2-2
V: TRBV7-9
CDR3: CASSLGADTGELFF

J: TRBJ1-2
V: TRBV29-1
CDR3: CSVTGLSVEGYTF

J: TRBJ1-1
V: TRBV19
CDR3: CASNSGTGITEAFF

J: TRBJ2-5
V: TRBV20-1
CDR3: CSVQSGEYQYF

J: TRBJ2-3
V: TRBV9
CDR3: CASSGGTGEVADTQYF

J: TRBJ2-7
V: TRBV29-1
CDR3: CSAAGGSSYEQYF